Here is one TCR beta chain with its context. This entry is derived from a study of shared clonotypes between healthy human individuals. Using ten immunoSEQ deep assay plates, investigators sequenced unsorted PBMC DNA. Original analysis: ImmunoSEQ gave junction-only sequences without quality scores, so filtering differed. TCRdb's copy holds only in-frame clones and misses some; the assay was immunoSEQ multiplex PCR. V, J and clone size are those of that table, while D and trimming were read from the DNA. In the table there are some 480,000 clones, 79% of which are singletons. CDR3 length: 17 residues. The study drew its donors from healthy HIV-negative adults without recent acute infections or vaccinations.

Specimen: PBMCs. This rearrangement joins TRBV21-1 to TRBJ2-7; TRBD2 is taken as the D call from the table, unchecked against the DNA. TRBV21-1 constitutes a pseudogene. The TCR was taken from a woman aged 35 to 49 in good health. Some clones in this sample may be carry-over from other donors' samples. CDR3 residues: CASSKAEGSPFGDEQYF. The CDR3, as DNA: TGTGCCAGCAGCAAAGCAGAGGGATCCCCCTTCGGGGACGAGCAGTACTTC.